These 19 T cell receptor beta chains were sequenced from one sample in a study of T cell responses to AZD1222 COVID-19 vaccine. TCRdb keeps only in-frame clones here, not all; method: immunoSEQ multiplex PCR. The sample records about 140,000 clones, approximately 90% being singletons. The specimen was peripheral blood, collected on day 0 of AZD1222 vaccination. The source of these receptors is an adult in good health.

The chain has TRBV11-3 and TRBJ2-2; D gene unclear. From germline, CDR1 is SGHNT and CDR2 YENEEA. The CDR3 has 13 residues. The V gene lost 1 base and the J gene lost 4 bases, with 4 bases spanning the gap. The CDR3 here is CASSLVSTGELFF. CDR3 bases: TGTGCCAGCAGCTTAGTGTCCACCGGGGAGCTGTTTTTT.

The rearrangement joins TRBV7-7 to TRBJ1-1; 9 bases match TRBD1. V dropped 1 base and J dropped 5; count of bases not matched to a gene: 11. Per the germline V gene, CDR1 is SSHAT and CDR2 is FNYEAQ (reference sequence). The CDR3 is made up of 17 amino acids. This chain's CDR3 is CASSLVRTGAFGTEAFF. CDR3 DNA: TGTGCCAGCAGCTTAGTCAGGACAGGGGCTTTCGGTACTGAAGCTTTCTTT.

CDR3 amino acids: CASFTGNTEAFF. As DNA, the CDR3 is TGTGCCAGTTTTACAGGGAACACTGAAGCTTTCTTT. This sequence joins TRBV12-3 or TRBV12-4 and TRBJ1-1; tentatively, D is TRBD1 (5 bases). The V and J ends lost 9 bases and 1 base respectively, with 9 bases between them. This CDR3 contains 12 residues.

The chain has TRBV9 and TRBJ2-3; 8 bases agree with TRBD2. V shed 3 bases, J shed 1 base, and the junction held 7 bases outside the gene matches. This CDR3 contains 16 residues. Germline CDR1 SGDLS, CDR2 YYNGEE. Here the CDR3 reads CASSGSVAGRTDTQYF. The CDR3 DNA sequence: TGTGCCAGCAGCGGATCCGTAGCGGGACGCACAGATACGCAGTATTTT.

The DNA of the CDR3 is TGTGCCAGCAGCCTCTCGGGACAGCCGAGGGGTGAGCAGTTCTTC. Amino acids: CASSLSGQPRGEQFF. The gene calls are TRBV7-2 and TRBJ2-1, with TRBD1 identical over 7 bases. This CDR3 contains 15 residues. J lost 9 bases, V lost 5 bases, and 13 bases had no gene match. Germline CDR1 and CDR2: SGHTA and FQGNSA.

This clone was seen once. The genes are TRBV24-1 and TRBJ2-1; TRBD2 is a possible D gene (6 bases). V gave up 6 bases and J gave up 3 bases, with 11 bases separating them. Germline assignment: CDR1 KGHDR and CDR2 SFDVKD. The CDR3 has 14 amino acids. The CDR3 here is CATSSGLVYNEQFF. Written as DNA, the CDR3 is TGTGCCACCAGTTCGGGACTGGTCTACAATGAGCAGTTCTTC.

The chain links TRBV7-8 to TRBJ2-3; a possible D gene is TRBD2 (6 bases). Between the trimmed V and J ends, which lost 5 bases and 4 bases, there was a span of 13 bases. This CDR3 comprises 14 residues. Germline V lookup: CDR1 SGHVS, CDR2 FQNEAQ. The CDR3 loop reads CASSLGEVPDTQYF. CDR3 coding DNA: TGTGCCAGCAGCCTGGGGGAGGTTCCAGATACGCAGTATTTT.

The CDR3 sequence: CASSQDRQVNTEAFF. CDR3 in DNA: TGCGCCAGCAGCCAAGATCGTCAGGTGAACACTGAAGCTTTCTTT. This chain links TRBV4-3 with TRBJ1-1; unclear D gene. Deletions cut 0 bases from V and 0 bases from J, with 8 bases between. CDR1 and CDR2 (germline): LGHNA, YSLEER. The CDR3 runs 15 residues.

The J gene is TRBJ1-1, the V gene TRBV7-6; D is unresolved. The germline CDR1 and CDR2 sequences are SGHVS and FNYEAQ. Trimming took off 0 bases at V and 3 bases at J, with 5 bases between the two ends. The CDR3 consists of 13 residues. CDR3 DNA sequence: TGTGCCAGCAGCTTAGCAGACTACACTGAAGCTTTCTTT. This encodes CASSLADYTEAFF. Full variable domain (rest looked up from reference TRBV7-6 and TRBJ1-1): GAGVSQSPRYKVTKRGQDVALRCDPISGHVSLYWYRQALGQGPEFLTYFNYEAQQDKSGLPNDRFSAERPEGSISTLTIQRTEQRDSAMYRCASSLADYTEAFFGQGTRLTVV.

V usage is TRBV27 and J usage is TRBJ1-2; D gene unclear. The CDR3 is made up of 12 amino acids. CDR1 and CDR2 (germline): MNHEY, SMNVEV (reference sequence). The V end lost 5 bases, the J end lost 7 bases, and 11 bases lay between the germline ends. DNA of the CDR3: TGTGCCAGCAGTGCCCGGAAAGGTGGCTACACCTTC. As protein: CASSARKGGYTF.

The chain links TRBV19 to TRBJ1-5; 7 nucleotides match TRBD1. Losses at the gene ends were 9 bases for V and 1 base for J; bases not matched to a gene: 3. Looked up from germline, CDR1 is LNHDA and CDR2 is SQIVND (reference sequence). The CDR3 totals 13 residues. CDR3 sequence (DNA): TGTGCCAGCGGGGGACAGAGCAATCAGCCCCAGCATTTT. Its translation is CASGGQSNQPQHF.

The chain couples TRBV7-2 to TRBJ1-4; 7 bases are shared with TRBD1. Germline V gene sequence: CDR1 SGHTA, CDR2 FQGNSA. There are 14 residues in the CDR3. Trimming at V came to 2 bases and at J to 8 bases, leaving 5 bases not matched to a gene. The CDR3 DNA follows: TGTGCCAGCAGCTTACGACAGGGTGGGGAAAAACTGTTTTTT. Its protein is CASSLRQGGEKLFF. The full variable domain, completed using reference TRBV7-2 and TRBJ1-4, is GAGVSQSPSNKVTEKGKDVELRCDPISGHTALYWYRQSLGQGLEFLIYFQGNSAPDKSGLPSDRFSAERTGGSVSTLTIQRTQQEDSAVYLCASSLRQGGEKLFFGSGTQLSVL.

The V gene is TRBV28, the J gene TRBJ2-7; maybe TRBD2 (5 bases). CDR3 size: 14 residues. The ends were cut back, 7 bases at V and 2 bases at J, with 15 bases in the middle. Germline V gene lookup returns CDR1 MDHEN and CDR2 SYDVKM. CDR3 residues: CASTPDFSAYEQYF. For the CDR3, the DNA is TGTGCCAGCACCCCGGACTTCTCTGCCTACGAGCAGTACTTC.

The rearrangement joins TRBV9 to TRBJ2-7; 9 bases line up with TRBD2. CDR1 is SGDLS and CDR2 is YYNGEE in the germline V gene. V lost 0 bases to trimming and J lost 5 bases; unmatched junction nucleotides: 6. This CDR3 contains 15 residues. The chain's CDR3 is CASSVGSGRTHEQYF. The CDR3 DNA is TGTGCCAGCAGCGTAGGGAGCGGGAGGACCCACGAGCAGTACTTC.

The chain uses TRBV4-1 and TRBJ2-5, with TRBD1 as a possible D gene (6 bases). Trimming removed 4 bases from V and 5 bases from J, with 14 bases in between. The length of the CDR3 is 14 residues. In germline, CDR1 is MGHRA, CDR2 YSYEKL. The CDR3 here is CASSPFQGMETQYF. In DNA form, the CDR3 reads TGCGCCAGCAGCCCATTCCAGGGGATGGAGACCCAGTACTTC.

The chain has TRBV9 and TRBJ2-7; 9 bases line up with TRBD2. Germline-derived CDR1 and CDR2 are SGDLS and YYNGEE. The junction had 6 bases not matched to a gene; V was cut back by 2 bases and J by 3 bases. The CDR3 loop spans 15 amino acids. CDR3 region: CASSVLAGANYEQYF. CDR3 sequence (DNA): TGTGCCAGCAGCGTTTTAGCGGGAGCGAACTACGAGCAGTACTTC.

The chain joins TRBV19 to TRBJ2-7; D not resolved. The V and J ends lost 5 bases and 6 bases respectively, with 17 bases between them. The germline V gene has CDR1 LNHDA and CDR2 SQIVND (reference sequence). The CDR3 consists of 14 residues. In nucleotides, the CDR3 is TGTGCCAGTAGTTCTCGTCTGGGTAGAGGCGAGCAGTACTTC. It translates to CASSSRLGRGEQYF. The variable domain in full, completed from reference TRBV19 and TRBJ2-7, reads DGGITQSPKYLFRKEGQNVTLSCEQNLNHDAMYWYRQDPGQGLRLIYYSQIVNDFQKGDIAEGYSVSREKKESFPLTVTSAQKNPTAFYLCASSSRLGRGEQYFGPGTRLTVT.

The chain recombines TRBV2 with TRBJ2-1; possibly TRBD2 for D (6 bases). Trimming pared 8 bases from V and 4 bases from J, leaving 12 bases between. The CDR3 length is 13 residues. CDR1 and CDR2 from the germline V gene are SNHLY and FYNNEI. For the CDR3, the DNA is TGTGCCAGCGGGCGCGGGAAATACAATGAGCAGTTCTTC. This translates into CASGRGKYNEQFF.

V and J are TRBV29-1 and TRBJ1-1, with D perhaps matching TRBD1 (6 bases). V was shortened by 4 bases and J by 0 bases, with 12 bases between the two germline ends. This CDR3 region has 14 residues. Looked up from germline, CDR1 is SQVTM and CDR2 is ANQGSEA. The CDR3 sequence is CSVGGGGLNTEAFF. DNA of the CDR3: TGCAGCGTTGGGGGAGGGGGGTTGAACACTGAAGCTTTCTTT. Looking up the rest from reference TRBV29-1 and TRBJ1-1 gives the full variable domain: SAVISQKPSRDICQRGTSLTIQCQVDSQVTMMFWYRQQPGQSLTLIATANQGSEATYESGFVIDKFPISRPNLTFSTLTVSNMSPEDSSIYLCSVGGGGLNTEAFFGQGTRLTVV.